These 24 T cell receptor beta chains were all obtained from the same sample, sequenced in a study of identical twins. TCRdb re-analysed the 5' RACE reads in MiXCR, keeping a single row per CDR3 protein. The data contain about 1.7 million distinct CDR3 sequences, less than 40% of them singletons. Input material: cord blood. These receptors all stem from a newborn girl in good health.

This clonotype was found many times. The chain couples TRBV7-2 to TRBJ1-2; 9 bases map to TRBD1. This CDR3 has 14 amino acids. The germline V gene encodes CDR1 SGHTA and CDR2 FQGNSA. V trimming: 0 bases; J trimming: 5 bases; junction bases outside the gene matches: 1. CDR3 sequence reads: CASSLADRGYGYTF. CDR3 DNA sequence: TGTGCCAGCAGCTTAGCGGACAGGGGTTATGGCTACACCTTC.

CDR3 amino acids: CASSQSRTGLGTHEQYF. The CDR3 DNA reads TGCGCCAGCAGCCAATCCCGAACAGGACTAGGTACCCACGAGCAGTACTTC. This rearrangement joins TRBV4-1 to TRBJ2-4; 7 bases are a match to TRBD2. The J call may be wrong; the DNA end is better matched by TRBJ2-7. CDR3 length equals 17 residues. Germline CDR1 MGHRA, CDR2 YSYEKL.

The CDR3 DNA reads TGTGCCAGCAGCTTCCGATGGCCGGCACTAGCGGGAGAAGATACGCAGTATTTT. It translates to CASSFRWPALAGEDTQYF. The V call is TRBV7-9, the J call TRBJ2-3; 11 bases are a match to TRBD2. The V gene's germline CDR1 is SEHNR and CDR2 FQNEAQ (reference sequence). Unmatched junction bases numbered 13, after V lost 3 bases and J lost 5 bases. CDR3 length: 18 residues. Full variable domain (remainder filled in from reference TRBV7-9 and TRBJ2-3): DTGVSQNPRHKITKRGQNVTFRCDPISEHNRLYWYRQTLGQGPEFLTYFQNEAQLEKSRLLSDRFSAERPKGSFSTLEIQRTEQGDSAMYLCASSFRWPALAGEDTQYFGPGTRLTVL.

This clonotype has more than one count but fewer than ten. This chain links TRBV7-8 with TRBJ2-3; 11 nucleotides match TRBD2. With V trimmed by 0 bases and J by 2 bases, 10 bases remained unmatched. The CDR3 is made up of 19 amino acids. CDR1 and CDR2 from the germline V gene are SGHVS and FQNEAQ. The CDR3 loop is CASSLAQTGTSGSTDTQYF. The CDR3 DNA is TGTGCCAGCAGCTTAGCACAGACAGGGACTAGCGGTTCCACAGATACGCAGTATTTT.

The rearrangement joins TRBV5-1 to TRBJ1-2, with D perhaps matching TRBD1 (5 bases). Between the trimmed V and J ends, which lost 0 bases and 1 base, there was a span of 10 bases. This CDR3 comprises 15 residues. The germline V gene has CDR1 SGHRS and CDR2 YFSETQ. This CDR3 reads CASSLVGDGNYGYTF. DNA of the CDR3: TGCGCCAGCAGCTTGGTTGGGGACGGTAACTATGGCTACACCTTC.

This clonotype came up once. The chain uses TRBV6-5 and TRBJ1-5; the match to TRBD1 covers 9 bases. The CDR3 is 14 residues long. The V gene's germline CDR1 is MNHEY and CDR2 SVGAGI. V shed 6 bases and J 8 bases; nucleotides not matched to a gene: 8. CDR3 amino acids: CASSRTGGGKPQHF. CDR3 nucleotides: TGTGCCAGCAGCCGCACAGGGGGCGGGAAGCCCCAGCATTTT.

This clonotype was found a few times. As DNA, the CDR3 is TGTGCCAGTAGCGTATATGGGAACACTGAAGCTTTCTTT. It yields the protein CASSVYGNTEAFF. The rearrangement joins TRBV25-1 to TRBJ1-1; D unresolved. V was pared by 9 bases and J by 1 base, with 12 bases between. This CDR3 is built from 13 residues. The germline gives CDR1 MGHDK, CDR2 SYGVNS.

This clonotype has more than one count but fewer than ten. CDR3: CASSVQGNNEKLFF. DNA for the CDR3: TGTGCCAGCAGTGTCCAGGGGAATAATGAAAAACTGTTTTTT. This chain joins TRBV2 and TRBJ1-4; D may be TRBD1 (6 bases). The germline gives CDR1 SNHLY, CDR2 FYNNEI. Trimming left V 4 bases short and J 4 bases short, with 10 bases between. This CDR3 contains 14 residues.

The chain uses TRBV20-1 and TRBJ2-1; 12 bases align to TRBD1. The tail of the sequence fits TRBJ2-7 better, so the J call may be wrong. Germline CDR1 reads DFQATT; CDR2 reads SNEGSKA (reference sequence). This CDR3 has 16 residues. The DNA for the CDR3 is TGCAGTGCTACGGGACAGGGGGCCACCTCTTACAATGAGCAGTACTTC. Translation: CSATGQGATSYNEQYF.

V and J are TRBV3-1 and TRBJ1-1; D is uncertain. This CDR3 has 13 amino acids. From germline, CDR1 is LGHDT and CDR2 YNNKEL (reference sequence). V was cut by 3 bases and J by 2 bases, with 7 bases left in between. CDR3 region: CASSHRFNTEAFF. The CDR3, as DNA: TGTGCCAGCAGCCACAGGTTTAACACTGAAGCTTTCTTT.

The chain is built from TRBV19 and TRBJ2-1; TRBD2 might be the D (5 bases). Trimming shortened V by 5 bases and J by 3 bases, and 17 bases separated the two germline ends. The CDR3 covers 16 residues. CDR1 is LNHDA and CDR2 is SQIVND in the germline V gene (reference sequence). The CDR3 bases are TGTGCCAGTAGTGTAGTGACCATCGGACTCTACAATGAGCAGTTCTTC. This codes for CASSVVTIGLYNEQFF.

In its sample, this clonotype was seen a few times. The rearrangement uses TRBV6-1 and TRBJ2-7, with TRBD1 matching over 7 bases. The assigned J gene may be wrong: the sequence end matches TRBJ2-4 better. Germline CDR1 and CDR2: MNHNS and SASEGT. The CDR3 totals 14 residues. CDR3 in amino acids: CASSELGRGNIQYF. The CDR3 region has the DNA TGTGCCAGCAGTGAATTGGGCAGGGGGAACATTCAGTACTTC.

This clonotype has more than one count but fewer than ten. This chain connects TRBV20-1 to TRBJ2-1; D unclear. The CDR3 loop spans 13 amino acids. Germline values: CDR1 DFQATT, CDR2 SNEGSKA (reference sequence). Trimming pared 4 bases from V and 7 bases from J, leaving 14 bases between. The CDR3 DNA sequence: TGCAGTGCTAACCGGGCCCTCGGAAATGAGCAGTTCTTC. This translates into CSANRALGNEQFF.

The gene calls are TRBV3-1 and TRBJ2-1, with a tentative D call TRBD2 (5 bases). Trimming shortened V by 4 bases and J by 6 bases, and 22 bases separated the two germline ends. The CDR3 sequence is 17 residues long. The germline V gene encodes CDR1 LGHDT and CDR2 YNNKEL (reference sequence). The CDR3 loop is CASSLLFLTTPSNEQFF. CDR3 sequence (DNA): TGTGCCAGCAGCCTTTTATTCCTGACTACCCCCTCCAATGAGCAGTTCTTC.

This clonotype was detected only a few times. V usage is TRBV10-3 and J usage is TRBJ1-4; D may be TRBD1 (5 bases). The CDR3 is made up of 14 amino acids. The germline CDR1 and CDR2 sequences are ENHRY and SYGVKD. With 3 bases removed from V and 4 bases from J, the gap between germline ends came to 9 bases. CDR3 in DNA: TGTGCCATCAGTGAACGGGGCGGTAATGAAAAACTGTTTTTT. Residues: CAISERGGNEKLFF.

Only a few counts were recorded for this clonotype. The genes are TRBV20-1 and TRBJ1-6; D call uncertain. Germline V gene lookup returns CDR1 DFQATT and CDR2 SNEGSKA (reference sequence). The CDR3 is 15 residues long. The V end lost 5 bases, the J end lost 0 bases, and 11 bases lay between the germline ends. The DNA for the CDR3 is TGCAGTGCTGGCGCCTCGAGCTCCTATAATTCACCCCTCCACTTT. This translates into CSAGASSSYNSPLHF.

The sample holds a few counts of this clonotype. The chain combines TRBV24-1 with TRBJ2-7, with TRBD1 identical over 9 bases. The CDR3 is 16 residues long. Germline V gives CDR1 KGHDR, CDR2 SFDVKD. The trim removed 10 bases at V and 3 bases at J, leaving 15 bases unmatched. The CDR3 loop is CATESRVRTGDYEQYF. CDR3 bases: TGTGCCACGGAATCCAGGGTCCGGACAGGGGACTACGAGCAGTACTTC.

This clonotype was seen at least ten times. The chain carries TRBV2 and TRBJ2-3; 9 nucleotides agree with TRBD2. The germline V gene encodes CDR1 SNHLY and CDR2 FYNNEI. The junction had 0 bases not matched to a gene; V was cut back by 4 bases and J by 1 base. The CDR3 covers 14 residues. As DNA, the CDR3 is TGTGCCAGCAGTGGACTAGCGGGCACAGATACGCAGTATTTT. Encoded protein: CASSGLAGTDTQYF.

This chain connects TRBV10-3 to TRBJ2-5; no reliable D call. Judging by the DNA end, TRBJ2-7 fits better; the J call may be wrong. CDR3 length equals 14 residues. Germline assignment: CDR1 ENHRY and CDR2 SYGVKD. The CDR3 DNA sequence: TGTGCCATCAGTGAACCAGAGAAAACCTACGAGCAGTACTTC. Translated, it gives CAISEPEKTYEQYF.

This clonotype turned up a few times. This sequence joins TRBV27 and TRBJ2-3; 12 nucleotides line up with TRBD1. Germline-derived CDR1 and CDR2 are MNHEY and SMNVEV (reference sequence). This CDR3 has 15 residues. With V trimmed by 5 bases and J by 6 bases, 6 bases remained unmatched. The CDR3 reads CASSLGTGGWDTQYF. CDR3 DNA: TGTGCCAGCAGTCTCGGGACAGGGGGCTGGGATACGCAGTATTTT.

This clonotype was counted between two and nine times. This chain's CDR3 is CASRRVANNEQFF. The CDR3, as DNA: TGTGCCAGCAGGAGAGTCGCCAACAATGAGCAGTTCTTC. The rearrangement uses TRBV25-1 and TRBJ2-1; D gene uncertain. CDR1 and CDR2 from the germline V gene are MGHDK and SYGVNS. V shed 6 bases and J shed 5 bases, with 11 bases lying between them. This CDR3 region has 13 residues.

The gene calls are TRBV28 and TRBJ1-6; 9 nucleotides agree with TRBD1. The CDR3 runs to 14 residues. Looked up from germline, CDR1 is MDHEN and CDR2 is SYDVKM. The V segment lost 2 bases and the J segment 13 bases; nucleotides outside the gene matches: 6. The CDR3 reads CASSLGTGGWPLHF. Written as DNA, the CDR3 is TGTGCCAGCAGTTTAGGCACAGGGGGCTGGCCCCTCCACTTT.

Only a few counts were recorded for this clonotype. The gene calls are TRBV6-5 and TRBJ1-1, with TRBD1 matching over 12 bases. The germline V gene has CDR1 MNHEY and CDR2 SVGAGI. The CDR3 loop spans 18 amino acids. After removal of 2 bases from V and 4 bases from J, the junction contained 11 bases not matched to a gene. CDR3 sequence reads: CASSYLGTGGEGTTEAFF. CDR3 sequence (DNA): TGTGCCAGCAGTTACCTGGGGACAGGGGGCGAGGGCACCACTGAAGCTTTCTTT.

The chain recombines TRBV3-1 with TRBJ1-4; 7 positions agree with TRBD1. The germline V gene encodes CDR1 LGHDT and CDR2 YNNKEL (reference sequence). This CDR3 is 14 amino acids long. Trimming cost V 3 bases and J 3 bases; bases outside gene matches: 1. The chain's CDR3 is CASSQGQSNEKLFF. The CDR3 DNA reads TGTGCCAGCAGCCAGGGACAGTCTAATGAAAAACTGTTTTTT.